One sample yielded the 21 T cell receptor beta chains listed below, sequenced in a study of blood T cell repertoires in COVID-19. Method: immunoSEQ multiplex PCR; TCRdb's copy keeps in-frame clones and lacks some. Among tens of thousands of clones listed, 80% were seen once. Input material: peripheral blood. Receptors originate from a woman at least 80 years old with acute or convalescent COVID-19.

CDR3 sequence: CAWSPDRRLNEKLFF. CDR3 DNA sequence: TGTGCCTGGAGTCCCGACAGGCGCCTTAATGAAAAACTGTTTTTT. The genes are TRBV30 and TRBJ1-4, with D possibly matching TRBD1 (6 bases). V gave up 2 bases and J gave up 4 bases, with 14 bases separating them. CDR1 is GTSNPN, CDR2 SVGIG, per germline (reference sequence). The CDR3 is made up of 15 amino acids.

The CDR3 DNA reads TGTGCCAGCAGCCGAGGACAGGGGGCAAACGAGCAGTACTTC. As protein: CASSRGQGANEQYF. The rearrangement uses TRBV5-8 and TRBJ2-7; 11 bases map to TRBD1. Trimming cost V 4 bases and J 5 bases; bases outside gene matches: 5. The germline V gene encodes CDR1 SGHTS and CDR2 YDEGEE. The CDR3 spans 14 residues.

The chain carries TRBV5-5 and TRBJ2-5; TRBD2 is a possible D gene (5 bases). V was cut by 0 bases and J by 3 bases, with 6 bases left in between. The V gene's germline CDR1 is SGHKS and CDR2 YYEKEE (reference sequence). CDR3 length: 13 amino acids. The CDR3 protein is CASSLAREETQYF. In DNA, the CDR3 is TGTGCCAGCAGCTTGGCGCGGGAAGAGACCCAGTACTTC. The variable domain in full, with the rest retrieved from reference TRBV5-5 and TRBJ2-5, is DAGVTQSPTHLIKTRGQQVTLRCSPISGHKSVSWYQQVLGQGPQFIFQYYEKEERGRGNFPDRFSARQFPNYSSELNVNALLLGDSALYLCASSLAREETQYFGPGTRLLVL.

A single count supports this clone. This rearrangement joins TRBV10-2 to TRBJ2-7; 9 bases match TRBD1. CDR3 length: 13 residues. Germline-derived CDR1 and CDR2 are WSHSY and SAAADI. V shed 5 bases and J 7 bases; nucleotides not matched to a gene: 6. CDR3: CASSPGQGREQYF. In nucleotides, the CDR3 is TGCGCCAGCAGTCCGGGACAGGGTAGGGAGCAGTACTTC.

The chain uses TRBV5-1 and TRBJ1-2; D is uncertain. Per germline, CDR1 SGHRS and CDR2 YFSETQ. V was trimmed by 0 bases and J by 0 bases, leaving 15 bases between them. The CDR3 is 17 residues long. CDR3 sequence: CASSLGYSSEANYGYTF. The CDR3 nucleotides are TGCGCCAGCAGCTTGGGATACAGCTCTGAAGCTAACTATGGCTACACCTTC.

The chain recombines TRBV19 with TRBJ1-5, with D perhaps matching TRBD1 (6 bases). With 2 bases removed from V and 0 bases from J, the gap between germline ends came to 14 bases. The germline V gene has CDR1 LNHDA and CDR2 SQIVND (reference sequence). The CDR3 spans 17 residues. CDR3 residues: CASSIIGGAYSNQPQHF. For the CDR3, the DNA is TGTGCCAGTAGTATAATAGGGGGGGCGTATAGCAATCAGCCCCAGCATTTT.

The chain combines TRBV24-1 with TRBJ2-3; TRBD1 aligns across 9 bases. V was pared by 3 bases and J by 1 base, with 7 bases of the junction left unmatched. The CDR3 is 17 amino acids. Germline V lookup: CDR1 KGHDR, CDR2 SFDVKD. CDR3 in amino acids: CATSDPTGGKGTDTQYF. CDR3 coding DNA: TGTGCCACCAGTGATCCGACAGGGGGGAAAGGCACAGATACGCAGTATTTT.

The chain carries TRBV18 and TRBJ1-2; unclear D gene. Germline V gene data show CDR1 as KGHSH and CDR2 as LQKENI. This CDR3 is 15 amino acids long. Trimming removed 5 bases from V and 7 bases from J, with 20 bases in between. The DNA of the CDR3 is TGTGCCAGCTCAGAGGGTACCGGGGTACCCTCTGGCTACACCTTC. Protein: CASSEGTGVPSGYTF.

This chain connects TRBV5-1 to TRBJ2-1, with 7 bases fitting TRBD1. The CDR3 consists of 14 residues. Per germline, CDR1 SGHRS and CDR2 YFSETQ. The trim removed 4 bases at V and 7 bases at J, leaving 8 bases unmatched. CDR3 DNA sequence: TGCGCCAGCAGCACGGGCACGACAGGGAATGAGCAGTTCTTC. Translated, it gives CASSTGTTGNEQFF. Together with reference TRBV5-1 and TRBJ2-1, the CDR3 gives the full variable domain: KAGVTQTPRYLIKTRGQQVTLSCSPISGHRSVSWYQQTPGQGLQFLFEYFSETQRNKGNFPGRFSGRQFSNSRSEMNVSTLELGDSALYLCASSTGTTGNEQFFGPGTRLTVL.

In its sample, this clone was seen a few times. This chain links TRBV11-3 with TRBJ2-1; 8 nucleotides line up with TRBD2. V was clipped by 6 bases and J by 7 bases; unmatched bases: 11. Germline CDR1 and CDR2: SGHNT and YENEEA. CDR3 length equals 15 residues. CDR3 sequence (DNA): TGTGCCAGCAGTTCCTCGGGACTAGTGCGGAATGAGCAGTTCTTC. Amino acids: CASSSSGLVRNEQFF.

CDR3 nucleotides: TGTGCCAGCAGTCGACAGGCTAATGAAAAACTGTTTTTT. Translated: CASSRQANEKLFF. The chain employs TRBV12-3 or TRBV12-4 and TRBJ1-4, with D possibly TRBD1 on 6 matching bases. Trimming cost V 5 bases and J 3 bases, with 7 bases left between them. This CDR3 spans 13 amino acids.

The table lists this clone with a few counts. The chain combines TRBV11-2 with TRBJ1-2; 12 bases line up with TRBD1. CDR1 and CDR2 (germline): SGHAT, FQNNGV. The V gene end was trimmed by 3 bases and the J gene end by 6 bases; junction bases not matched to a gene: 2. CDR3 length: 14 residues. CDR3 sequence reads: CASSLGQGAHGYTF. CDR3 nucleotides: TGTGCCAGCAGCTTGGGACAGGGGGCACATGGCTACACCTTC.

Concerning this clone: A read error may produce the germline difference seen at one junction end. The genes are TRBV27 and TRBJ2-5; TRBD1 or TRBD2 may be the D gene (5 bases each). CDR3 size: 14 residues. Germline V gene data show CDR1 as MNHEY and CDR2 as SMNVEV (reference sequence). CDR3 sequence reads: CARSGTGDQETQYF. The CDR3 DNA reads TGTGCCCGCAGCGGTACAGGAGACCAAGAGACCCAGTACTTC.

This rearrangement joins TRBV7-8 to TRBJ2-7; 12 nucleotides match TRBD2. Unmatched junction bases numbered 11, after V lost 5 bases and J lost 6 bases. Germline values: CDR1 SGHVS, CDR2 FQNEAQ. CDR3 size: 16 residues. The CDR3 sequence is CASSASGGADSLEQYF. CDR3 DNA: TGTGCCAGCAGCGCTAGCGGGGGGGCTGATTCTCTCGAGCAGTACTTC.

The chain joins TRBV2 to TRBJ1-2; the match to TRBD1 covers 8 bases. The length of the CDR3 is 12 residues. Losses at the gene ends were 5 bases for V and 8 bases for J; bases not matched to a gene: 4. The germline CDR1 and CDR2 sequences are SNHLY and FYNNEI. This CDR3 reads CASSPGGRGYTF. CDR3 DNA: TGTGCCAGCAGTCCAGGGGGCCGGGGCTACACCTTC.

The V call is TRBV5-1, the J call TRBJ2-3; TRBD2 aligns across 14 bases. The CDR3 spans 18 residues. V trimming: 4 bases; J trimming: 4 bases; junction bases outside the gene matches: 11. Per the germline V gene, CDR1 is SGHRS and CDR2 is YFSETQ. The chain's CDR3 is CASSPSGTSGSKADTQYF. In nucleotides, the CDR3 is TGCGCCAGCAGCCCCTCCGGGACTAGCGGGAGTAAGGCAGATACGCAGTATTTT.

This rearrangement joins TRBV6-6 to TRBJ2-7; 7 bases are shared with TRBD2. CDR1 and CDR2 from the germline V gene are MNHNY and SVGAGI (reference sequence). The CDR3 is made up of 14 amino acids. J lost 7 bases, V lost 5 bases, and 11 bases had no gene match. CDR3 in amino acids: CASSLPGLPTEQYF. CDR3 coding DNA: TGTGCCAGCAGTCTACCGGGACTACCTACTGAGCAGTACTTC.

The rearrangement links TRBV11-1 to TRBJ2-5; 11 bases agree with TRBD2. Germline V CDR1 and CDR2: SGHAT, FQDESV (reference sequence). Trimming removed 4 bases from V and 1 base from J; junction bases left unmatched: 5. The CDR3 covers 16 residues. For the CDR3, the DNA is TGTGCCAGCAGCTCGACTAGCGGGGTCCCCCAAGAGACCCAGTACTTC. Its protein is CASSSTSGVPQETQYF.

The chain couples TRBV11-2 to TRBJ1-1; D is possibly TRBD1 (6 bases). V was clipped by 3 bases and J by 4 bases, with 15 bases between them. The CDR3 sequence is 15 residues long. CDR1 is SGHAT, CDR2 FQNNGV, per germline. The CDR3 loop is CASSLGQGGGTEAFF. CDR3 nucleotide sequence: TGTGCCAGCAGCTTGGGGCAGGGAGGGGGCACTGAAGCTTTCTTT.

The chain joins TRBV5-1 to TRBJ1-1; D is possibly TRBD1 (6 bases). This CDR3 is 13 amino acids long. The germline V and J ends were trimmed by 3 bases and 7 bases, with 13 bases remaining between them. Germline V gives CDR1 SGHRS, CDR2 YFSETQ. CDR3 nucleotide sequence: TGCGCCAGCAGCTATAACAGGGATTATGAAGCTTTCTTT. This codes for CASSYNRDYEAFF.

The chain links TRBV11-3 to TRBJ1-5; possibly TRBD1 for D (5 bases). This CDR3 comprises 16 residues. The germline gives CDR1 SGHNT, CDR2 YENEEA. The ends were cut back, 3 bases at V and 0 bases at J, with 12 bases in the middle. The CDR3 DNA follows: TGTGCCAGCAGCTTCTGGGGGGACCTTAGCAATCAGCCCCAGCATTTT. Residues: CASSFWGDLSNQPQHF.